Shown below are 26 T cell receptor beta chains from a single sample sequenced in a study of CD8 T cells in ankylosing spondylitis. Study-wide results and limits: One TCR beta motif, made up of under ten highly homologous variants, appeared characteristic of ankylosing spondylitis blood.

No antigens are known for them. TCRdb analysed the 5' RACE reads with MiXCR anew, one entry per CDR3 protein. The sample includes more than 400,000 distinct CDR3 sequences, 5.3% of them seen just once. The sequencing input was blood, either unsorted or a sorted T cell fraction (not recorded which). The receptors here all came from a male donor with ankylosing spondylitis.

In its sample, this clonotype was seen many times. J is TRBJ2-1 and V is TRBV9; D call uncertain. Looked up from germline, CDR1 is SGDLS and CDR2 is YYNGEE. This CDR3 spans 18 amino acids. V gave up 4 bases and J gave up 0 bases, with 20 bases separating them. CDR3 amino acids: CASSPSTSLGYSYNEQFF. CDR3 DNA sequence: TGTGCCAGCAGCCCGAGTACGAGCCTGGGGTACTCCTACAATGAGCAGTTCTTC.

This clonotype came up many times. The chain combines TRBV5-1 with TRBJ1-1; D is ambiguous. The V gene's germline CDR1 is SGHRS and CDR2 YFSETQ. The CDR3 extends over 12 amino acids. V lost 1 base, J lost 5 bases, and 6 bases lay in between. CDR3 nucleotides: TGCGCCAGCAGCTTGAAGGAGACTGAAGCTTTCTTT. Amino acid sequence: CASSLKETEAFF.

This clonotype showed up many times. The chain employs TRBV10-3 and TRBJ2-1, with 8 nucleotides matching TRBD1. Unmatched junction bases numbered 9, after V lost 8 bases and J lost 6 bases. The CDR3 consists of 14 residues. CDR1 and CDR2 from the germline V gene are ENHRY and SYGVKD. The CDR3 DNA is TGTGCCATCTGGGGCGGTGGGACAGGCAATGAGCAGTTCTTC. It encodes CAIWGGGTGNEQFF.

This clonotype was recorded at least ten times. This rearrangement joins TRBV27 to TRBJ2-7; 8 bases match TRBD1. The CDR3 sequence is 15 residues long. The junction had 10 bases not matched to a gene; V was cut back by 6 bases and J by 3 bases. Germline CDR1 reads MNHEY; CDR2 reads SMNVEV (reference sequence). Written as DNA, the CDR3 is TGTGCCAGCAGGGCCACAGGGGGGTACTTCTACGAGCAGTACTTC. Amino acids: CASRATGGYFYEQYF.

This clonotype showed up many times. The J gene is TRBJ1-5, the V gene TRBV24-1, with D possibly being TRBD1 (5 bases). Trimming pared 10 bases from V and 7 bases from J, leaving 13 bases between. The germline CDR1 and CDR2 sequences are KGHDR and SFDVKD. The CDR3 has 12 residues. The CDR3 loop is CATGRAGQPQHF. CDR3 DNA sequence: TGTGCCACGGGCAGGGCTGGCCAGCCCCAGCATTTT.

This clonotype was detected ten times or more. The chain has TRBV7-8 and TRBJ2-5; no clear D. Germline V CDR1 and CDR2: SGHVS, FQNEAQ. Between the trimmed V and J ends, which lost 3 bases and 3 bases, there was a span of 20 bases. The CDR3 consists of 17 residues. In DNA, the CDR3 is TGTGCCAGCAGCTTGCCTACTTTTCAGATCCCGAAAGAGACCCAGTACTTC. Translated: CASSLPTFQIPKETQYF.

The chain recombines TRBV10-3 with TRBJ2-7; D unresolved. Per germline, CDR1 ENHRY and CDR2 SYGVKD. V lost 2 bases, J lost 5 bases, and 10 bases lay in between. The CDR3 consists of 13 residues. The CDR3 is CAISETGSHEQYF. For the CDR3, the DNA is TGTGCCATCAGTGAGACCGGGTCCCACGAGCAGTACTTC.

The chain joins TRBV7-2 to TRBJ1-1; D is unclear. V lost 3 bases to trimming and J lost 5 bases, with 13 bases between them. This CDR3 is 14 amino acids long. Per germline, CDR1 SGHTA and CDR2 FQGNSA. The CDR3 DNA is TGTGCCAGCAGCTTTATACCTGGTTATACTGAAGCTTTCTTT. Translation: CASSFIPGYTEAFF. Variable domain in full (rest from reference TRBV7-2 and TRBJ1-1): GAGVSQSPSNKVTEKGKDVELRCDPISGHTALYWYRQSLGQGLEFLIYFQGNSAPDKSGLPSDRFSAERTGGSVSTLTIQRTQQEDSAVYLCASSFIPGYTEAFFGQGTRLTVV.

Only a few counts were recorded for this clonotype. This rearrangement joins TRBV7-6 to TRBJ2-5; 7 nucleotides match TRBD2. Germline CDR1 is SGHVS and CDR2 is FNYEAQ. Trimming took 0 bases from V and 0 from J; bases not matched to a gene: 10. The length of the CDR3 is 18 residues. The CDR3 region is CASSLAPLAVIYQETQYF. The CDR3 DNA reads as TGTGCCAGCAGCTTAGCGCCTCTAGCGGTCATTTACCAAGAGACCCAGTACTTC. Drawing the rest from reference TRBV7-6 and TRBJ2-5, the complete variable domain is GAGVSQSPRYKVTKRGQDVALRCDPISGHVSLYWYRQALGQGPEFLTYFNYEAQQDKSGLPNDRFSAERPEGSISTLTIQRTEQRDSAMYRCASSLAPLAVIYQETQYFGPGTRLLVL.

The sample holds many counts of this clonotype. The V call is TRBV5-6, the J call TRBJ1-1; a possible D gene is TRBD1 (6 bases). The CDR3 has 16 amino acids. The germline gives CDR1 SGHDT, CDR2 YYEEEE. V was trimmed by 3 bases and J by 4 bases, leaving 19 bases between them. The DNA of the CDR3 is TGTGCCAGCAGCTCACGCCAGGGCAGGGGATCCACTGAAGCTTTCTTT. Protein sequence: CASSSRQGRGSTEAFF.

This clonotype came up many times. The genes are TRBV7-2 and TRBJ1-5; D remains ambiguous. This CDR3 has 15 residues. The V and J ends lost 2 bases and 6 bases respectively, with 14 bases between them. CDR1 SGHTA and CDR2 FQGNSA come from the germline V gene. The CDR3 loop is CASSLRSWGGQPQHF. CDR3 sequence (DNA): TGTGCCAGCAGCTTAAGATCGTGGGGTGGTCAGCCCCAGCATTTT.

This clonotype has at least ten counts. The chain combines TRBV7-3 with TRBJ2-2; tentative D call: TRBD1 (5 bases). Germline CDR1 is SGHTA and CDR2 is FQGTGA. V shed 8 bases and J shed 2 bases, with 12 bases lying between them. The CDR3 runs to 14 residues. The CDR3 sequence is CASGYTGNTGELFF. CDR3 DNA: TGTGCCAGCGGTTATACAGGAAACACCGGGGAGCTGTTTTTT.

The chain has TRBV23-1 and TRBJ1-2; 8 nucleotides match TRBD1. TRBV23-1 is marked as an open reading frame, function uncertain. The trim removed 2 bases at V and 3 bases at J, leaving 17 bases unmatched. This CDR3 has 19 amino acids. This chain's CDR3 is CASSQRIVRARGHDYGYTF. In DNA, the CDR3 is TGCGCCAGCAGTCAAAGGATCGTCCGTGCCAGGGGGCACGACTATGGCTACACCTTC.

The chain is built from TRBV2 and TRBJ1-1; D is undetermined. Germline CDR1 reads SNHLY; CDR2 reads FYNNEI. The CDR3 runs to 13 residues. The V gene lost 1 base and the J gene lost 1 base, with 4 bases spanning the gap. In DNA, the CDR3 is TGTGCCAGCAGTGAAGTGGCGAACACTGAAGCTTTCTTT. Its protein is CASSEVANTEAFF.

The chain carries TRBV11-2 and TRBJ1-5; D may be TRBD1 (5 bases). V lost 0 bases, J lost 7 bases, and 13 bases lay in between. Germline assignment: CDR1 SGHAT and CDR2 FQNNGV. The CDR3 loop spans 15 amino acids. CDR3 nucleotide sequence: TGTGCCAGCAGCTTAGAGTGGGGCCCAAGGCAGCCCCAGCATTTT. Translation: CASSLEWGPRQPQHF.

At least ten counts were recorded for this clonotype. V and J are TRBV10-3 and TRBJ2-7, with 7 bases that match TRBD1. Germline V gene lookup returns CDR1 ENHRY and CDR2 SYGVKD. The CDR3 extends over 13 amino acids. Trimming cost V 6 bases and J 5 bases; bases outside gene matches: 7. The CDR3 bases are TGTGCCATCAGCGGGACAGTGCTCGACGAGCAGTACTTC. Amino acid sequence: CAISGTVLDEQYF.

The sample holds a few counts of this clonotype. This chain uses TRBV28 with TRBJ2-1; perhaps D is TRBD1 or TRBD2 (5 bases each). The ends were cut back, 4 bases at V and 5 bases at J, with 12 bases in the middle. The CDR3 spans 14 residues. Per germline, CDR1 MDHEN and CDR2 SYDVKM. The CDR3 sequence is CASSSRGPNNEQFF. The CDR3 DNA follows: TGTGCCAGCAGTTCCCGGGGACCCAACAATGAGCAGTTCTTC.

This clonotype was seen ten or more times. In this CDR3 the conserved last residue, phenylalanine or tryptophan, is missing, so a read error is likely. Because the CDR3's place on the DNA is in doubt, the DNA is left out and the CDR3 is given as listed by TCRdb. The genes are TRBV7-2 and TRBJ2-5; no DNA check was done on the table's D call, TRBD1. From germline, CDR1 is SGHTA and CDR2 FQGNSA. Ends included, the CDR3 has 12 residues. The CDR3 sequence is CASSSSWDSLSV.

This clonotype has at least ten counts. The rearrangement uses TRBV6-1 and TRBJ1-5; 8 nucleotides match TRBD1. CDR3 length equals 14 residues. Germline trimming cut 5 bases from V and 7 bases from J; bases unmatched to any gene: 7. Germline V CDR1 and CDR2: MNHNS, SASEGT. The CDR3 DNA follows: TGTGCCAGCAGTCCCAGGACAGGGTGGCAGCCCCAGCATTTT. Translating gives CASSPRTGWQPQHF.

At least ten counts were recorded for this clonotype. CDR3 bases: TGTGCCAGCAGTTTATTTAGGGTGGGTCAGGTAGCTTTCTTT. Encoded protein: CASSLFRVGQVAFF. The V call is TRBV28, the J call TRBJ1-1; unclear D gene. CDR3 length: 14 amino acids. CDR1 and CDR2 (germline): MDHEN, SYDVKM. Between the trimmed V and J ends, which lost 1 base and 10 bases, there was a span of 16 bases.

This clonotype was picked up many times. The chain couples TRBV12-3 or TRBV12-4 to TRBJ2-5; no definite D call. The CDR3 has 13 residues. Trimming cost V 3 bases and J 2 bases, with 7 bases left between them. The CDR3 region has the DNA TGTGCCAGCAGTTTTACAGCACAAGAGACCCAGTACTTC. It is translated as CASSFTAQETQYF.

This clonotype was counted many times. CDR3 in amino acids: CASSRPRGASNNEQFF. CDR3 sequence (DNA): TGTGCCAGCAGCCGCCCCCGGGGGGCAAGCAACAATGAGCAGTTCTTC. V is TRBV28 and J is TRBJ2-1, with D possibly TRBD2 on 7 matching bases. The CDR3 has 16 amino acids. Germline V CDR1 and CDR2: MDHEN, SYDVKM. V was clipped by 6 bases and J by 5 bases, with 20 bases between them.

At least ten counts were recorded for this clonotype. V and J are TRBV20-1 and TRBJ2-1, with TRBD2 matching over 14 bases. This CDR3 comprises 16 residues. Germline V CDR1 and CDR2: DFQATT, SNEGSKA (reference sequence). V shed 6 bases and J 6 bases; nucleotides not matched to a gene: 10. CDR3 loop: CSADRLGLAGANEQFF. The DNA for the CDR3 is TGCAGTGCCGACCGACTGGGACTAGCGGGAGCCAATGAGCAGTTCTTC.

This clonotype was counted many times. J is TRBJ2-3 and V is TRBV4-2, with 10 bases lining up with TRBD2. Per the germline V gene, CDR1 is LGHNA and CDR2 is YNFKEQ. The CDR3 has 17 residues. V trimming: 1 base; J trimming: 8 bases; junction bases outside the gene matches: 12. CDR3 nucleotide sequence: TGTGCCAGCAGCCAAGGTCGGGATCTAGCGGGAGAGGGTACGCAGTATTTT. Its translation: CASSQGRDLAGEGTQYF.

There are many counts of this clonotype. V usage is TRBV27 and J usage is TRBJ2-3; TRBD1 agrees at 7 bases. This CDR3 contains 15 residues. The V gene end was trimmed by 3 bases and the J gene end by 4 bases; junction bases not matched to a gene: 7. Looked up from germline, CDR1 is MNHEY and CDR2 is SMNVEV (reference sequence). The CDR3 nucleotides are TGTGCCAGCAGTTTCAGGCAGGGGGTTCCAGATACGCAGTATTTT. Translation: CASSFRQGVPDTQYF.

This clonotype was seen a handful of times. The V call is TRBV2, the J call TRBJ2-3, with a weak D call TRBD2 (5 bases). The CDR3 is 11 residues long. The V end lost 6 bases, the J end lost 9 bases, and 10 bases lay between the germline ends. Germline CDR1 is SNHLY and CDR2 is FYNNEI. The CDR3 nucleotides are TGTGCCAGCAGGGGCGGGTCCACGCAGTATTTT. It specifies CASRGGSTQYF.